This T cell receptor beta chain was captured in a study of T cells in localized non-small cell lung cancer. Germline V lookup: CDR1 MNHNS, CDR2 SASEGT. The J segment lost 5 bases and the V segment lost 4 bases, leaving 5 bases of the junction unmatched. The CDR3 covers 14 residues. The repertoire was sequenced with immunoSEQ multiplex PCR; TCRdb's copy has only in-frame clones and lacks some. Of some 30,000 clones listed, about 89% are singletons. The chain has TRBV6-1 and TRBJ2-1, with 7 bases identical to TRBD2. The sequences come from PBMCs, collected before any cancer treatment. The receptor was derived from a man aged 40-75 years with stage II lung adenocarcinoma. DNA of the CDR3: TGTGCCAGCAGTGTACTAGCGCTGAACAATGAGCAGTTCTTC. This gives the protein CASSVLALNNEQFF.